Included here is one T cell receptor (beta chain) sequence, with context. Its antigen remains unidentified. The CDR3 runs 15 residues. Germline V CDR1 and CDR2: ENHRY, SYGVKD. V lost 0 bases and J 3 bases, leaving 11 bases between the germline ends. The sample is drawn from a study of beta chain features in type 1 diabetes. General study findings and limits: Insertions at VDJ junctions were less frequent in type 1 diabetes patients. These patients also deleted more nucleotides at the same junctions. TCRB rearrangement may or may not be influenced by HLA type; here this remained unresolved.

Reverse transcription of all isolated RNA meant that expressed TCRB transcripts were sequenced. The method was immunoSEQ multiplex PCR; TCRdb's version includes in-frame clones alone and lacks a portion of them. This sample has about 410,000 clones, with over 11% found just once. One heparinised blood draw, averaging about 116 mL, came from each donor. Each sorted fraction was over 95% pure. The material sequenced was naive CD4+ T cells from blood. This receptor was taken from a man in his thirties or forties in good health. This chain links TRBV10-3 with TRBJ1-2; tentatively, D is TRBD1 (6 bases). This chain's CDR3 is CAISESAQGYYGYTF. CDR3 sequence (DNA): TGTGCCATCAGTGAGTCGGCCCAGGGGTACTATGGCTACACCTTC.